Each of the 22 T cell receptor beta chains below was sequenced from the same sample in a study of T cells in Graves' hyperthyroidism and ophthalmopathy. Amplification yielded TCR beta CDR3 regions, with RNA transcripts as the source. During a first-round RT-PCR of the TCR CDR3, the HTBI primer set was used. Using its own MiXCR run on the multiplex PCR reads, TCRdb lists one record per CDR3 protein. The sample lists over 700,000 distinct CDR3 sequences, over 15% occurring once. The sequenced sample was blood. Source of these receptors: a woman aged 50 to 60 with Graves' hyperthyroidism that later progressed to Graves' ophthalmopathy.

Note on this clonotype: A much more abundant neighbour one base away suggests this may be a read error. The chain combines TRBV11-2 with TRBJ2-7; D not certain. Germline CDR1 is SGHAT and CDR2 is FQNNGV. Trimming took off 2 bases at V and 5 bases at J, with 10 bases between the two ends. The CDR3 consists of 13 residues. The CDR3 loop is CASSLTRFDEQYF. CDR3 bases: TGTGCCAGCAGCTTAACGAGGTTCGACGAGCAGTACTTC.

CDR3 DNA sequence: TGTGCCAGCGGTCACAGGGGGCTAGGGTACGAGCAGTACTTC. Residues: CASGHRGLGYEQYF. The chain is built from TRBV27 and TRBJ2-7; 9 positions agree with TRBD1. This CDR3 has 14 amino acids. Germline V gene sequence: CDR1 MNHEY, CDR2 SMNVEV (reference sequence). The V segment lost 8 bases and the J segment 4 bases; nucleotides outside the gene matches: 9.

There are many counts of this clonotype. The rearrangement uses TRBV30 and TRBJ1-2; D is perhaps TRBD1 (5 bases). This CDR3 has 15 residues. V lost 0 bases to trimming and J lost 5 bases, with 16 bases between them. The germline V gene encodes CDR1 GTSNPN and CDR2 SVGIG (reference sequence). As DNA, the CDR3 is TGTGCCTGGAGTGTACCAAGGGGCTTTTGGTATGGCTACACCTTC. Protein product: CAWSVPRGFWYGYTF.

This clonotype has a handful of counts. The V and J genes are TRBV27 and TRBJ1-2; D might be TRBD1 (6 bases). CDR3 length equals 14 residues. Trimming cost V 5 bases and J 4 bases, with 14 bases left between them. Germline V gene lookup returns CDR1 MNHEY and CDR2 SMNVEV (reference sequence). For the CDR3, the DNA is TGTGCCAGCAGTGCCAACAGGGACTTCTATGGCTACACCTTC. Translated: CASSANRDFYGYTF.

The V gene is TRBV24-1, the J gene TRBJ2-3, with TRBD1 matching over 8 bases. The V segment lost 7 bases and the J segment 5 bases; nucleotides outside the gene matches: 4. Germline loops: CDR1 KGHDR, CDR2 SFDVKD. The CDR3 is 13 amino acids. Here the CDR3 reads CATSDRGRDTQYF. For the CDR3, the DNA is TGTGCCACCAGCGACAGGGGCAGAGATACGCAGTATTTT.

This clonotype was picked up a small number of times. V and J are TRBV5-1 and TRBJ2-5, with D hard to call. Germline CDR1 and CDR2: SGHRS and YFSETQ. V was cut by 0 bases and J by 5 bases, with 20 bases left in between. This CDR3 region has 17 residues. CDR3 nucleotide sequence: TGCGCCAGCAGCTTGGAATCGGCGGCAGGCCCTGGGGAGACCCAGTACTTC. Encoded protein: CASSLESAAGPGETQYF.

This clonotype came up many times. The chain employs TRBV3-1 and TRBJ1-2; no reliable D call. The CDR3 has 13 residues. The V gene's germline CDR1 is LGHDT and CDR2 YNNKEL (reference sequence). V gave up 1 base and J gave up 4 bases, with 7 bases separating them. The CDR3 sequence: CASSQGRVYGYTF. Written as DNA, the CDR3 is TGTGCCAGCAGCCAAGGACGCGTCTATGGCTACACCTTC.

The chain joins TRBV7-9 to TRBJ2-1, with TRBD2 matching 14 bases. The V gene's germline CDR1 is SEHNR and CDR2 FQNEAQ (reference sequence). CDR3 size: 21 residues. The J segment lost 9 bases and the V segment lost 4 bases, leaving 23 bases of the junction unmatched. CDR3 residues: CASSSADLLPRLAGGPGEQFF. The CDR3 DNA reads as TGTGCCAGCAGCTCTGCCGACTTACTTCCGAGACTAGCGGGGGGGCCGGGTGAGCAGTTCTTC.

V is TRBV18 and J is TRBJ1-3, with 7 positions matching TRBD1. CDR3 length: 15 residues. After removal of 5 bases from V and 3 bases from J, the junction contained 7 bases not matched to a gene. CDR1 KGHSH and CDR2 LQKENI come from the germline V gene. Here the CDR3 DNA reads TGTGCCAGCTCATCGACGACAGGGAGTGGAAACACCATATATTTT. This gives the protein CASSSTTGSGNTIYF. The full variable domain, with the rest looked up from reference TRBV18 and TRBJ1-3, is NAGVMQNPRHLVRRRGQEARLRCSPMKGHSHVYWYRQLPEEGLKFMVYLQKENIIDESGMPKERFSAEFPKEGPSILRIQQVVRGDSAAYFCASSSTTGSGNTIYFGEGSWLTVV.

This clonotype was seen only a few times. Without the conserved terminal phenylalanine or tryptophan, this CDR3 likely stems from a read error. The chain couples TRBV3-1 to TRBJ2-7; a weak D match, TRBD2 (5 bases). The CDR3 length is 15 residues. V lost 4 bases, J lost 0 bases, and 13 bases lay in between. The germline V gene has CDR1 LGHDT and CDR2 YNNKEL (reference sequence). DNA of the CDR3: TGTGCCAGCAGCCCGCCCATCAGCGGCTCCTACGAGCAGTACCTC. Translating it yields CASSPPISGSYEQYL.

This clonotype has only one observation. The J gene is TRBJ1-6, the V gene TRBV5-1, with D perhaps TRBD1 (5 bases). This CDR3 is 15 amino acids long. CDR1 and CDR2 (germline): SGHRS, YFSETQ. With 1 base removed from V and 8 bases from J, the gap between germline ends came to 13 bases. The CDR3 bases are TGCGCCAGCAGCTTGCCCGCAGGGTCTGATTCACCCCTCCACTTT. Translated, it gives CASSLPAGSDSPLHF.

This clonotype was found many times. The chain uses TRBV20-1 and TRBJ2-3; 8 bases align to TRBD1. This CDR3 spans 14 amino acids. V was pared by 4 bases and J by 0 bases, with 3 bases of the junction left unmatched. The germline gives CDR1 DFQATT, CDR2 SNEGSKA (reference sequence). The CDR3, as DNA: TGCAGTGCTACCAGGACAGGGAGCACAGATACGCAGTATTTT. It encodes CSATRTGSTDTQYF.

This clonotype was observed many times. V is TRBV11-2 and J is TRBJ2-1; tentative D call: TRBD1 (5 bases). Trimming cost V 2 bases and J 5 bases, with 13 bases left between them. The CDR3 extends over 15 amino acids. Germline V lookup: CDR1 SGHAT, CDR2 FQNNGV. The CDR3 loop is CASSLTVGADNEQFF. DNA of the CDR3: TGTGCCAGCAGCTTAACGGTTGGGGCTGACAATGAGCAGTTCTTC.

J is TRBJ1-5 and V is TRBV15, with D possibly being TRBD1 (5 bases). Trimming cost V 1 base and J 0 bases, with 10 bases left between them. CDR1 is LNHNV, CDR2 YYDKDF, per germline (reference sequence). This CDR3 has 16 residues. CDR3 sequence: CATSRVRGSSNQPQHF. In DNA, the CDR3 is TGTGCCACCAGCAGAGTTCGGGGGTCTAGCAATCAGCCCCAGCATTTT.

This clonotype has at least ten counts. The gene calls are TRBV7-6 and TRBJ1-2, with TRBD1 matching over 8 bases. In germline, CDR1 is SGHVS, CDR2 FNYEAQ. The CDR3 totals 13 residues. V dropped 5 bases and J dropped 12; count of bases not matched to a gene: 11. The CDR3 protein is CASSMTQGGMDTF. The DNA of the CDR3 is TGTGCCAGCAGCATGACACAGGGGGGAATGGACACCTTC.

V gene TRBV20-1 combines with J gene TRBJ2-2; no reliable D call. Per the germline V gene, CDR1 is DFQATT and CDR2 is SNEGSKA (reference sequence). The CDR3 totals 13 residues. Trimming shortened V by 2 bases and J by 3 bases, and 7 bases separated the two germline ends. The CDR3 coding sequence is TGCAGTGCTAGATTGGAAGACACCGGGGAGCTGTTTTTT. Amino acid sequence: CSARLEDTGELFF.

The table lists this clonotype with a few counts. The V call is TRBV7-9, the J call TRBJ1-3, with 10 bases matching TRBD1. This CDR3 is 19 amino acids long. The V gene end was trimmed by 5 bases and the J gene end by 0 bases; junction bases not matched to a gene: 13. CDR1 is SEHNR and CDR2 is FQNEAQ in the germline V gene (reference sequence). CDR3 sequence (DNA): TGTGCCAGCAGCCGTCCGGCGGGACAGGGGACCCGCTCTGGAAACACCATATATTTT. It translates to CASSRPAGQGTRSGNTIYF. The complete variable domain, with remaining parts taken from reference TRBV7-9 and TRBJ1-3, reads DTGVSQNPRHKITKRGQNVTFRCDPISEHNRLYWYRQTLGQGPEFLTYFQNEAQLEKSRLLSDRFSAERPKGSFSTLEIQRTEQGDSAMYLCASSRPAGQGTRSGNTIYFGEGSWLTVV.

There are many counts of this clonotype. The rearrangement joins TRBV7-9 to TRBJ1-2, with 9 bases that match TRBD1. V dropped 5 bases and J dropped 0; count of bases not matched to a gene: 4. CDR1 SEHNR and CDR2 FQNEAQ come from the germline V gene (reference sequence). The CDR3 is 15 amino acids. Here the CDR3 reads CASSLGQGSNYGYTF. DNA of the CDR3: TGTGCCAGCAGCCTGGGACAGGGCTCTAACTATGGCTACACCTTC. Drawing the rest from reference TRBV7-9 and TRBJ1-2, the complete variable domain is DTGVSQNPRHKITKRGQNVTFRCDPISEHNRLYWYRQTLGQGPEFLTYFQNEAQLEKSRLLSDRFSAERPKGSFSTLEIQRTEQGDSAMYLCASSLGQGSNYGYTFGSGTRLTVV.

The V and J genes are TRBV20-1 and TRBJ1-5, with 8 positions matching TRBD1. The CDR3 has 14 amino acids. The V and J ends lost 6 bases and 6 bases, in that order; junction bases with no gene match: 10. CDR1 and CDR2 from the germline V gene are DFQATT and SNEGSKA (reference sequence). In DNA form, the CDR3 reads TGCAGTGCACTCCCCAGCCAGGGGGCTCAGCCCCAGCATTTT. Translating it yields CSALPSQGAQPQHF.

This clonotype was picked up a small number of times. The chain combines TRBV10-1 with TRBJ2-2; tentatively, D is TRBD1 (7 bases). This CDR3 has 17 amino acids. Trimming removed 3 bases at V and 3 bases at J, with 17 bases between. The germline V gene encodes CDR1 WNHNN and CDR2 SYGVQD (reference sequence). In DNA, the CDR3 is TGCGCCAGCAGTGAAAATACCGTCAGGGGGGACACCGGGGAGCTGTTTTTT. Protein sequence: CASSENTVRGDTGELFF.

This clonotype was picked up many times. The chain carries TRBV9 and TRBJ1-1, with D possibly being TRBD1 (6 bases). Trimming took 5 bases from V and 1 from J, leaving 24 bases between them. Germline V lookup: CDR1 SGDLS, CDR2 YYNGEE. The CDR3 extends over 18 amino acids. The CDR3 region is CASSRGLANLEENTEAFF. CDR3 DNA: TGTGCCAGCAGTCGGGGGCTCGCCAACCTCGAGGAGAACACTGAAGCTTTCTTT.

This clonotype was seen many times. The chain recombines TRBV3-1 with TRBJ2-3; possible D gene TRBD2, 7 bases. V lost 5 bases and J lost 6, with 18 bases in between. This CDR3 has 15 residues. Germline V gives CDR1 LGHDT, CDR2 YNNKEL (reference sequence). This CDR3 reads CASSLTGAGGDTQYF. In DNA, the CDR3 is TGTGCCAGCAGCTTAACGGGGGCCGGGGGGGATACGCAGTATTTT.